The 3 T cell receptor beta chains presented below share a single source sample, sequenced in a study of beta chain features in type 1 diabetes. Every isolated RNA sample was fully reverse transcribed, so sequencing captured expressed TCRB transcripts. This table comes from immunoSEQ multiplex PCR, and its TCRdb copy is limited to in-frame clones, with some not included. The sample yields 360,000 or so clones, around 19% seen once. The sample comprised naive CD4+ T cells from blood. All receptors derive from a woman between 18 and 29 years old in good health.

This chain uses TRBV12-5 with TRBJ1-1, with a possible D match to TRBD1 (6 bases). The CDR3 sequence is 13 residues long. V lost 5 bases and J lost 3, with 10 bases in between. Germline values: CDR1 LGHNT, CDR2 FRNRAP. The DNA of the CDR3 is TGTGCTAGTGGTCTTACAGGGTACACTGAAGCTTTCTTT. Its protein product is CASGLTGYTEAFF. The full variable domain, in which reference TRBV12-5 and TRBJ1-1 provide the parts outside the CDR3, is DARVTQTPRHKVTEMGQEVTMRCQPILGHNTVFWYRQTMMQGLELLAYFRNRAPLDDSGMPKDRFSAEMPDATLATLKIQPSEPRDSAVYFCASGLTGYTEAFFGQGTRLTVV.

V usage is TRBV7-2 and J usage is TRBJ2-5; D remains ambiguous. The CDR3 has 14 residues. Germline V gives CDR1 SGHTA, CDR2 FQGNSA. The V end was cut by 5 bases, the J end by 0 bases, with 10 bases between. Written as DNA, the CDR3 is TGTGCCAGCAGCCGAACTACGTACCAAGAGACCCAGTACTTC. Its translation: CASSRTTYQETQYF.

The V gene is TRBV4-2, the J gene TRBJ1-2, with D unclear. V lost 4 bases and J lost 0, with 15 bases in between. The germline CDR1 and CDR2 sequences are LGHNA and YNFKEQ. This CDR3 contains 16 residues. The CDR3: CASSPRIGTSNYGYTF. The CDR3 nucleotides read TGTGCCAGCAGCCCGAGGATAGGAACCTCTAACTATGGCTACACCTTC.